These 13 T cell receptor beta chains were sequenced from one sample in a study of T cell responses to AZD1222 COVID-19 vaccine. Profiling relied on immunoSEQ multiplex PCR, and the TCRdb table lists in-frame clones only, not all of them. The table includes around 130,000 clones, around 83% detected once. The material sequenced was peripheral blood, taken on day 0 of AZD1222 vaccination. The receptors stem from an adult in good health.

The CDR3 reads CASSRSHRGLDYGYTF. DNA for the CDR3: TGTGCCAGCAGCCGTAGTCACAGGGGGCTCGACTATGGCTACACCTTC. This chain joins TRBV7-9 and TRBJ1-2; 9 bases map to TRBD1. The CDR3 has 16 amino acids. Trimming cost V 5 bases and J 3 bases; bases outside gene matches: 10. CDR1 is SEHNR and CDR2 is FQNEAQ in the germline V gene (reference sequence).

This chain connects TRBV19 to TRBJ1-3, with a weak D call TRBD1 (5 bases). There are 15 residues in the CDR3. Between the trimmed V and J ends, which lost 3 bases and 0 bases, there was a span of 9 bases. The germline CDR1 and CDR2 sequences are LNHDA and SQIVND (reference sequence). As DNA, the CDR3 is TGTGCCAGTAGTATGGGGCAGTTCTCTGGAAACACCATATATTTT. Its protein product is CASSMGQFSGNTIYF.

This chain uses TRBV9 with TRBJ2-3; 9 bases map to TRBD2. Trimming took 3 bases from V and 2 from J; bases not matched to a gene: 7. The CDR3 has 16 amino acids. Germline lookup yields CDR1 SGDLS and CDR2 YYNGEE. The CDR3 sequence: CASSGAGGRDTDTQYF. DNA for the CDR3: TGTGCCAGCAGCGGCGCGGGCGGGAGGGACACAGATACGCAGTATTTT.

V gene TRBV7-9 combines with J gene TRBJ2-7, with 8 bases lining up with TRBD1. CDR1 is SEHNR, CDR2 FQNEAQ, per germline (reference sequence). The CDR3 spans 15 residues. V gave up 1 base and J gave up 6 bases; unmatched junction bases: 8. The chain's CDR3 is CASSLDVRGRLEQYF. CDR3 bases: TGTGCCAGCAGCTTAGACGTCAGGGGGCGTCTCGAGCAGTACTTC.

The chain uses TRBV27 and TRBJ2-2, with TRBD2 matching 9 bases. From germline, CDR1 is MNHEY and CDR2 SMNVEV (reference sequence). With 3 bases clipped from V and 4 bases from J, the junction kept 6 bases outside the gene matches. This CDR3 has 16 amino acids. The CDR3 nucleotides are TGTGCCAGCAGTTTTCCTCCGACTAGCGGCACCGGGGAGCTGTTTTTT. Amino acids: CASSFPPTSGTGELFF.

The chain links TRBV30 to TRBJ2-3; D uncertain. V lost 5 bases and J lost 2, with 5 bases in between. The CDR3 has 11 residues. CDR1 and CDR2 from the germline V gene are GTSNPN and SVGIG (reference sequence). CDR3 DNA sequence: TGTGCCTGGGGTAACACAGATACGCAGTATTTT. The encoded protein is CAWGNTDTQYF.

The V gene is TRBV18, the J gene TRBJ1-1; 10 positions agree with TRBD1. Germline assignment: CDR1 KGHSH and CDR2 LQKENI. V trimming: 3 bases; J trimming: 8 bases; junction bases outside the gene matches: 6. The CDR3 covers 14 residues. The CDR3 reads CASSPLRDRGEAFF. In nucleotides, the CDR3 is TGTGCCAGCTCACCCCTCCGGGACAGGGGCGAAGCTTTCTTT.

The chain recombines TRBV10-3 with TRBJ2-1, with 10 bases lining up with TRBD2. The germline V gene encodes CDR1 ENHRY and CDR2 SYGVKD. V gave up 1 base and J gave up 5 bases; unmatched junction bases: 11. The CDR3 sequence is 18 residues long. CDR3 DNA sequence: TGTGCCATCAGTGAGTACGGCGGAGCGGGGGGGCTGAACAATGAGCAGTTCTTC. This translates into CAISEYGGAGGLNNEQFF.

In its sample, this clone is medium-sized. The identical CDR3 is also encoded by other nucleotide sequences in the sample. This rearrangement joins TRBV2 to TRBJ1-5; the D gene is possibly TRBD1 (6 bases). The CDR3 consists of 16 residues. In germline, CDR1 is SNHLY, CDR2 FYNNEI. Trimming left V 2 bases short and J 3 bases short, with 14 bases between. The CDR3 nucleotides are TGTGCCAGCAGTGAACTAGGTGGACAGAACAATCAGCCCCAGCATTTT. Translating it yields CASSELGGQNNQPQHF.

The chain recombines TRBV6-4 with TRBJ1-6, with TRBD1 as a possible D gene (5 bases). This CDR3 has 13 residues. The V and J ends lost 3 bases and 11 bases respectively, with 11 bases between them. CDR1 MRHNA and CDR2 SNTAGT come from the germline V gene. The CDR3, as DNA: TGTGCCAGCAGTGAACAGGAAGATACACCCCTCCACTTT. It encodes CASSEQEDTPLHF.

This clone has just one count. The chain carries TRBV4-3 and TRBJ2-6; D is unclear. V was shortened by 0 bases and J by 0 bases, with 6 bases between the two germline ends. The CDR3 totals 16 residues. Germline CDR1 is LGHNA and CDR2 is YSLEER. The CDR3 protein is CASSQDRNSGANVLTF. Here the CDR3 DNA reads TGCGCCAGCAGCCAAGACCGCAACTCTGGGGCCAACGTCCTGACTTTC.

This clone appeared a few times. This chain uses TRBV7-9 with TRBJ2-7; no clear D gene. Germline CDR1 reads SEHNR; CDR2 reads FQNEAQ (reference sequence). The CDR3 has 13 amino acids. V lost 5 bases and J 3 bases, leaving 11 bases between the germline ends. The CDR3 sequence: CASSPTAYYEQYF. The DNA for the CDR3 is TGTGCCAGCAGCCCCACGGCTTACTACGAGCAGTACTTC.

V gene TRBV5-1 combines with J gene TRBJ2-3, with 8 positions matching TRBD2. Germline V gives CDR1 SGHRS, CDR2 YFSETQ. The CDR3 contains 13 residues. V gave up 3 bases and J gave up 5 bases; unmatched junction bases: 2. The CDR3 DNA follows: TGCGCCAGCAGCTCGGGGGGGCAAGATACGCAGTATTTT. Translated, it gives CASSSGGQDTQYF.